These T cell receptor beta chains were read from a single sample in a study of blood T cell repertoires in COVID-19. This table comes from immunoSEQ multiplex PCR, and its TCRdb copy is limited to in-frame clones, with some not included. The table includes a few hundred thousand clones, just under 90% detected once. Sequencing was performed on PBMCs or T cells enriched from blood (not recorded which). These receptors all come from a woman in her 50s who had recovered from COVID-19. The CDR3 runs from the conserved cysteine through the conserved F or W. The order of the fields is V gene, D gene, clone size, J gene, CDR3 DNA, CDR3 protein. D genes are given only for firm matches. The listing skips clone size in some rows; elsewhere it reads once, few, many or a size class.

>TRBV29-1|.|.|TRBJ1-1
TGCAGCGTTGTCCTCACTTTGAACACTGAAGCTTTCTTT
CSVVLTLNTEAFF
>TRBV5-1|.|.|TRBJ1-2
TGCGCCAGCAGCGCCGCATTAACAGGGAGGGCTAACTATGGCTACACCTTC
CASSAALTGRANYGYTF
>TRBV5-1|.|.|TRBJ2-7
TGCGCCAGCAGTTCGTCGGTAGCCTACGAGCAGTACTTC
CASSSSVAYEQYF
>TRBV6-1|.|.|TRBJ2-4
TGTGCCAGCAGTGAACAGGAACTAAACATTCAGTACTTC
CASSEQELNIQYF
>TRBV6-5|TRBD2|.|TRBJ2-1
TGTGCCAGCAGTTTATTGCCTCGGACTAGCGGACTGTTCTTC
CASSLLPRTSGLFF
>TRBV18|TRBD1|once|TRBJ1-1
TGTGCCAGCTCACCATTTTTCATCGGACAGGGGGCTTACACTGAAGCTTTCTTT
CASSPFFIGQGAYTEAFF
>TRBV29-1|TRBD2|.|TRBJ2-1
TGCAGCGCTCACTTACGACTAGCGAGCTCCTACAATGAGCAGTTCTTC
CSAHLRLASSYNEQFF
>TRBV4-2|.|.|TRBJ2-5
TGTGCCAGCAGCCAAGATCCTGTACCTCGGGAGACCCAGTACTTC
CASSQDPVPRETQYF
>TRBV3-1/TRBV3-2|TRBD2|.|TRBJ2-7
TGTGCCAGCAGCCCCTCGGGACTAGCCTACGAGCAGTACTTC
CASSPSGLAYEQYF
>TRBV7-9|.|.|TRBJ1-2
TGTGCCAGCAGCGCCGATGGGCAGGGCTCCTATGGCTACACCTTC
CASSADGQGSYGYTF
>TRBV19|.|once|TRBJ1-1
TGTGCCAGTTCTCAGGGGCCGAACACTGAAGCTTTCTTT
CASSQGPNTEAFF
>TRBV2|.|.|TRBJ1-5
TGTGCCAGCATTGATAGGCCAGGAATCAATCAGCCCCAGCATTTT
CASIDRPGINQPQHF
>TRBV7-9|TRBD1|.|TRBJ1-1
TGTGCCAGCAGCACCTGGGACAGGGGGTACCCTGAAGCTTTCTTT
CASSTWDRGYPEAFF
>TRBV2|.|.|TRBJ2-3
TGTGCCACCCTTTCCCCGGGAATCCACACAGATACGCAGTATTTT
CATLSPGIHTDTQYF
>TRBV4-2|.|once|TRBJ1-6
TGTGCCAGCAGCCAAGATATCGCAGGGTACTCCTATAATTCACCCCTCCACTTT
CASSQDIAGYSYNSPLHF
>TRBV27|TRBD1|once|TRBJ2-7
TGTGCCAGCAGTTCGGGACAGCTCTACGAGCAGTACTTC
CASSSGQLYEQYF
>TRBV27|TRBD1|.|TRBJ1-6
TGTGCCAGCAGTATAGACAGGGTCGGGGCTTCACCCCTCCACTTT
CASSIDRVGASPLHF
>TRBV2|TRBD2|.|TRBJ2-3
TGTGCCAGCAGTCCCTTGGCGGGGGGTGTGGATACGCAGTATTTT
CASSPLAGGVDTQYF
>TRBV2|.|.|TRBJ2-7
TGTGCCAGCAGTGTTGGCACCAGCTACGAGCAGTACTTC
CASSVGTSYEQYF
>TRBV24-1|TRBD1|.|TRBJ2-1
TGTGCCACCAGTGCTGGGGACAGCCCTCTCGTCGGCAATGAGCAGTTCTTC
CATSAGDSPLVGNEQFF
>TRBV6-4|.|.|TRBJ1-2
TGTGCCAGCGTAATTGGGGGCGGAGGCTACACCTTC
CASVIGGGGYTF
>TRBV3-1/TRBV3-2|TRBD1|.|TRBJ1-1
TGTGCCAGCAGCCAGGAACCTGACAGGGTTTTCACTGAAGCTTTCTTT
CASSQEPDRVFTEAFF
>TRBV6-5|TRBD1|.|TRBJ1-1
TGTGCCAGCAGTACTGGGACAGGGGGATTCGCTTTCTTT
CASSTGTGGFAFF
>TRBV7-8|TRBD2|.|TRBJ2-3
TGTGCCAGCAGCCTCCTAGCGGGGGGGCCGACAGATACGCAGTATTTT
CASSLLAGGPTDTQYF
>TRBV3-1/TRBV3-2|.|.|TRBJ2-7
TGTGCCAGCAGCCAAGAAAGTGTGGGCGTCGAGCAGTACTTC
CASSQESVGVEQYF
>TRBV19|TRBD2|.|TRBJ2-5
TGTGCCAGTGCCCCTGCGGGAGGCGTTCAGCAAGAGACCCAGTACTTC
CASAPAGGVQQETQYF
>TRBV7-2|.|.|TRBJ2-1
TGTGCCAGCAGCCAGATTTCCGGGTCAGACTACAATGAGCAGTTCTTC
CASSQISGSDYNEQFF
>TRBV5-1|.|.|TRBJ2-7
TGCGCCAGCAGCTTGAATTGGGGGCATGGCGAGCAGTACTTC
CASSLNWGHGEQYF
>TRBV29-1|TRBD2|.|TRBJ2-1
TGCAGCGTTGTCGGGACTAGCGTGAATGAGCAGTTCTTC
CSVVGTSVNEQFF
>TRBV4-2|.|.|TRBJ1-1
TGTGCCAGCAGCCTGGCCTTAAACACTGAAGCTTTCTTT
CASSLALNTEAFF
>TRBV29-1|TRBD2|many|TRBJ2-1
TGCAGCGCGATGACTAGCGGGGGGGCCGGTGAGCAGTTCTTC
CSAMTSGGAGEQFF
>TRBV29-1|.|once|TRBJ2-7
TGCAGCGTTGAGATCAGGGCGTCCTACGAGCAGTACTTC
CSVEIRASYEQYF
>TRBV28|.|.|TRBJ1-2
TGTGCCAGCAGTTTACGGGGCTATGGCTACACCTTC
CASSLRGYGYTF